This is a list of T cell receptor beta chains from one sample in a study of blood T cell repertoires in COVID-19. The table came from immunoSEQ multiplex PCR; TCRdb's copy has only in-frame clones and leaves some out. The sample holds a few hundred thousand clones, approximately 88% seen once. Sequencing input: peripheral blood. Source of these receptors: a man aged 18 to 29 with active or convalescent COVID-19. Both conserved end residues are part of each CDR3. Fields, in order: V gene, J gene, CDR3 protein.

TRBV19	TRBJ2-7	CASSKRTGTRGAQYF
TRBV19	TRBJ1-4	CASSIGTAHNEKLFF
TRBV5-1	TRBJ1-2	CASSHAGDGYTF
TRBV9	TRBJ2-5	CASSVGSGGHQETQYF
TRBV9	TRBJ2-3	CASSVGTGFADTQYF
TRBV6-5	TRBJ1-5	CASSLTGTGREPQHF
TRBV29-1	TRBJ2-3	CSVQRGILTDTQYF
TRBV5-1	TRBJ2-7	CASSLQGSTYEQYF
TRBV4-1	TRBJ1-1	CASSQDGRDSGDTEAFF
TRBV5-1	TRBJ1-2	CASSIVGQEAGYTF
TRBV19	TRBJ2-2	CASAPGAGIAGELFF
TRBV6-2/TRBV6-3	TRBJ2-3	CASSYSSGTTDTQYF
TRBV29-1	TRBJ2-5	CSATGQSQETQYF
TRBV7-2	TRBJ1-3	CASSPRTGEGTIYF
TRBV6-6	TRBJ1-5	CASSAQGAGQPQHF
TRBV7-8	TRBJ2-2	CASSSGTANTGELFF
TRBV6-1	TRBJ1-5	CASSEVGSGYNQPQHF
TRBV2	TRBJ2-7	CASHPGQMSEQYF
TRBV5-1	TRBJ1-1	CASTWDREYTEAFF
TRBV3-1/TRBV3-2	TRBJ1-1	CASSQAAGRTEAFF
TRBV18	TRBJ2-7	CASSPPGFAYEQYF
TRBV29-1	TRBJ2-7	CSVGQRDEQYF
TRBV9	TRBJ2-7	CASSGAGNYEQYF
TRBV10-3	TRBJ1-6	CAIRPRTEYNSPLHF
TRBV5-6	TRBJ2-5	CASGLGSIQETQYF
TRBV25-1	TRBJ1-1	CASTRPGGKEAFF
TRBV10-3	TRBJ2-7	CAIRTDSYEQYF
TRBV19	TRBJ1-3	CASSPTRAGNTIYF
TRBV5-6	TRBJ1-2	CASSWQTGGPYGYTF
TRBV6-2/TRBV6-3	TRBJ2-1	CASSRAFLKSYNEQFF
TRBV19	TRBJ2-7	CASSRTGGPYEQYF
TRBV7-6	TRBJ2-1	CASSLTHGTSGDNEQFF
TRBV18	TRBJ2-2	CASSPVGGLNTGELFF